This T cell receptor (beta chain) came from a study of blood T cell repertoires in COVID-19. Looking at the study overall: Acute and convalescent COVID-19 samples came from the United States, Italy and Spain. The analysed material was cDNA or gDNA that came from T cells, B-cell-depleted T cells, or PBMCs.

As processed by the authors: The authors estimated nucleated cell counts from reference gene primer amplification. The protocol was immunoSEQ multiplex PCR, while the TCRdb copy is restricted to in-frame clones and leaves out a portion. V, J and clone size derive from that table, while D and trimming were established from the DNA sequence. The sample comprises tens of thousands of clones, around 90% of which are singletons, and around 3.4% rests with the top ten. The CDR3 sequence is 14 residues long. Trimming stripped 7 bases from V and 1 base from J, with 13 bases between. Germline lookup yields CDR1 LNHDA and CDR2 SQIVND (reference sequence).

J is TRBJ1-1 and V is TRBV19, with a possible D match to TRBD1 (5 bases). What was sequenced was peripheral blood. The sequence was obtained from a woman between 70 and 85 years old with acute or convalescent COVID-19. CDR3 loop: CASMVAGTNTEAFF. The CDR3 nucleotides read TGTGCCAGTATGGTAGCGGGGACGAACACTGAAGCTTTCTTT.